The sequence of this T cell receptor beta chain was determined in a study of T-cell memory formation after mild COVID-19. Study-wide points: Of the contracting clones, CD4+ ones lay mainly in CM and EM, and CD8+ ones in EMRA.

MiXCR, applied by TCRdb to the 5' RACE reads, yields one record per CDR3 protein. This sample has approximately 88,000 distinct CDR3 sequences; around 25% occur once, and the top ten carry roughly 39%. This CDR3 is built from 13 residues. Between the trimmed V and J ends, which lost 10 bases and 7 bases, there was a span of 18 bases. CDR1 SGHKS and CDR2 YYEKEE come from the germline V gene (reference sequence). A remark on this clonotype: Its specificity is not known.

The sequence derives from a man between 18 and 29 years old who had mild COVID-19 (a few samples of this study predate the infection). Cell type and time point are not known. The specimen was PBMCs or a T cell subset sorted from them (not recorded which). The rearrangement links TRBV5-5 to TRBJ2-1; D ambiguous. For the CDR3, the DNA is TGTGCCTCGGTCAGGCTAGTTTGGAATGAGCAGTTCTTC. This translates into CASVRLVWNEQFF.